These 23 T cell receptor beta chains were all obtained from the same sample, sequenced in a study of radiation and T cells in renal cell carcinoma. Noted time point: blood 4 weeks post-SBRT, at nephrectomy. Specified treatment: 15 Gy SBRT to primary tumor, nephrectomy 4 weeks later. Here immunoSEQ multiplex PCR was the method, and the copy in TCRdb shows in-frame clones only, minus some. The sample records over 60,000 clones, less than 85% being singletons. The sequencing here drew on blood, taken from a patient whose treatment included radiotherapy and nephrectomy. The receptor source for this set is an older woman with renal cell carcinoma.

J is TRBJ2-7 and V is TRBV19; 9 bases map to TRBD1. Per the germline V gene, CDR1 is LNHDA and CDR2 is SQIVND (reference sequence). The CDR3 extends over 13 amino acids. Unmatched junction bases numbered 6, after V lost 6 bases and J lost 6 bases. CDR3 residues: CASRPGQGLEQYF. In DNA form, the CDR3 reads TGTGCCAGTAGGCCCGGACAGGGGCTCGAGCAGTACTTC.

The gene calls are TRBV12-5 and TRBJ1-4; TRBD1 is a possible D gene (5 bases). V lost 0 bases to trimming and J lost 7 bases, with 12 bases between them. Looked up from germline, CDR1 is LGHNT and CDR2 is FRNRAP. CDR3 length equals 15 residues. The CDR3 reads CASGLVTGQGEKLFF. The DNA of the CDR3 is TGTGCTAGTGGTTTGGTCACAGGCCAGGGTGAAAAACTGTTTTTT.

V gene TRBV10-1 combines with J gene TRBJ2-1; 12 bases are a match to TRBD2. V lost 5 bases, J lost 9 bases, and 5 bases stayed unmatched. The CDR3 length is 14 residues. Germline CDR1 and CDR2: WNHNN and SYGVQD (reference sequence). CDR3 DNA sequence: TGCGCCAGCAGTCCTAGCGGGGGGGCCTTTGAGCAGTTCTTC. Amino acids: CASSPSGGAFEQFF.

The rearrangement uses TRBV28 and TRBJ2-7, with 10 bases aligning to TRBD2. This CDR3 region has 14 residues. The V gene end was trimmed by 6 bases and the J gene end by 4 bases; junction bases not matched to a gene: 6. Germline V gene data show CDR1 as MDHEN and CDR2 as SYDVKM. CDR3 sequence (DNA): TGTGCCAGCAGGACCGGGACTAGCGCATACGAGCAGTACTTC. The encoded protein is CASRTGTSAYEQYF. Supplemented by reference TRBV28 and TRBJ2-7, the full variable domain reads DVKVTQSSRYLVKRTGEKVFLECVQDMDHENMFWYRQDPGLGLRLIYFSYDVKMKEKGDIPEGYSVSREKKERFSLILESASTNQTSMYLCASRTGTSAYEQYFGPGTRLTVT.

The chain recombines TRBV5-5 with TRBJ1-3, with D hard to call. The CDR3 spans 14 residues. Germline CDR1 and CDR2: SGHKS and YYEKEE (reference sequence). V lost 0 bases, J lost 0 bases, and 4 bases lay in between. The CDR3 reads CASSLDISGNTIYF. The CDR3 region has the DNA TGTGCCAGCAGCTTGGACATCTCTGGAAACACCATATATTTT.

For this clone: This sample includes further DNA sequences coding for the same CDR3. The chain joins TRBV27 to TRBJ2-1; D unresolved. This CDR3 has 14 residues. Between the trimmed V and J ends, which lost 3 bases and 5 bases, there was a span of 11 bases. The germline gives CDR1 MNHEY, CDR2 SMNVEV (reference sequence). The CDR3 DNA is TGTGCCAGCAGTTTCTCCGGACCGAACAATGAGCAGTTCTTC. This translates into CASSFSGPNNEQFF.

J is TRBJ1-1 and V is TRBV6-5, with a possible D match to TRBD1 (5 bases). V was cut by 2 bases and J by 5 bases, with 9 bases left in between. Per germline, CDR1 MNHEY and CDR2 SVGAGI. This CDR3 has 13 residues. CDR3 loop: CASSYGARTEAFF. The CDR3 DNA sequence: TGTGCCAGCAGTTACGGGGCGAGGACTGAAGCTTTCTTT.

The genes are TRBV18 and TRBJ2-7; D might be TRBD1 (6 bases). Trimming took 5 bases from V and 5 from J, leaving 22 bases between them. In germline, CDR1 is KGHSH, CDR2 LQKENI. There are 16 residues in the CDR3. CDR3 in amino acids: CASSVSGTISPNEQYF. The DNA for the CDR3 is TGTGCCAGCTCAGTATCCGGGACAATATCCCCGAACGAGCAGTACTTC.

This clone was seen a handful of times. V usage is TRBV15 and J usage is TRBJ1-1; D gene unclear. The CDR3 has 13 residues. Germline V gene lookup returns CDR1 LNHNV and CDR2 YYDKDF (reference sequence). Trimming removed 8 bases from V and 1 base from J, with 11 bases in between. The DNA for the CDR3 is TGTGCCACCGAGGCGATCCCGAACACTGAAGCTTTCTTT. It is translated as CATEAIPNTEAFF.

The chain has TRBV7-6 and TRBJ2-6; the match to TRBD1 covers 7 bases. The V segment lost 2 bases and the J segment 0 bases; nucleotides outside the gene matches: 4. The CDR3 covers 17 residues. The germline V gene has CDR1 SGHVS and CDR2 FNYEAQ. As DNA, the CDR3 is TGTGCCAGCAGCTTACCGGGACAGAGCTCTGGGGCCAACGTCCTGACTTTC. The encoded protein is CASSLPGQSSGANVLTF.

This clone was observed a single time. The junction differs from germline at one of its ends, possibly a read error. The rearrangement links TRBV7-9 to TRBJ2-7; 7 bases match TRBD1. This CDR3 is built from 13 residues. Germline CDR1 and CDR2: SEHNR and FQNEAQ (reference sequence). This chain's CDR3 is CVSSWGQTYEQYF. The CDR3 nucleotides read TGTGTCAGCAGCTGGGGACAGACTTACGAGCAGTACTTC.

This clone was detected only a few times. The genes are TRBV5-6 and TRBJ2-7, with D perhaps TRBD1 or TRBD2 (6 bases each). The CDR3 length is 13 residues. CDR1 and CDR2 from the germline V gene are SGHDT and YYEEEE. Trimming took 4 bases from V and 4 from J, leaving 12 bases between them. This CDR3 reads CASSPTGRYEQYF. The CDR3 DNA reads TGTGCCAGCAGCCCCACAGGGAGGTACGAGCAGTACTTC.

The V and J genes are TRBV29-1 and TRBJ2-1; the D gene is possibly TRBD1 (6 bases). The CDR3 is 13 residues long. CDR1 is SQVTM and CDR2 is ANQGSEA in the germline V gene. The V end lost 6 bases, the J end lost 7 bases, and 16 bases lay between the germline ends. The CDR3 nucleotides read TGCAGCGTGGGTTGGGGGCCGGATAATGAGCAGTTCTTC. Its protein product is CSVGWGPDNEQFF.

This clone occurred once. The CDR3 sequence is CASSLQGGLNTGELFF. In DNA form, the CDR3 reads TGCGCCAGCAGCTTACAGGGGGGTTTGAACACCGGGGAGCTGTTTTTT. The chain employs TRBV5-1 and TRBJ2-2; 8 bases are shared with TRBD1. The J segment lost 1 base and the V segment lost 2 bases, leaving 4 bases of the junction unmatched. From germline, CDR1 is SGHRS and CDR2 YFSETQ. The CDR3 covers 16 residues.

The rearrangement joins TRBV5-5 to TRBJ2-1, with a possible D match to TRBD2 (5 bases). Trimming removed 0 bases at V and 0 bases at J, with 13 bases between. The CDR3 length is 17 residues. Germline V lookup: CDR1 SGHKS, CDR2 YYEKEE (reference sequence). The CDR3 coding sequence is TGTGCCAGCAGCTTGGCCCCGATTGGGAGCTCCTACAATGAGCAGTTCTTC. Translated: CASSLAPIGSSYNEQFF.

Here the CDR3 DNA reads TGTGCCAGTAGCTCCGGGACAGGAATCACAGATACGCAGTATTTT. Its translation: CASSSGTGITDTQYF. The chain carries TRBV19 and TRBJ2-3, with TRBD1 matching over 8 bases. The CDR3 totals 15 residues. The germline V gene has CDR1 LNHDA and CDR2 SQIVND (reference sequence). The V gene end was trimmed by 6 bases and the J gene end by 2 bases; junction bases not matched to a gene: 7.

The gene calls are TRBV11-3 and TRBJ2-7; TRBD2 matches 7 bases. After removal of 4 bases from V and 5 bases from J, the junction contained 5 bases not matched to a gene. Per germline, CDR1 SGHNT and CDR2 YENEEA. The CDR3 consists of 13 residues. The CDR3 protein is CASSSARGDEQYF. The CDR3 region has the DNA TGTGCCAGCAGCTCCGCACGGGGGGACGAGCAGTACTTC.

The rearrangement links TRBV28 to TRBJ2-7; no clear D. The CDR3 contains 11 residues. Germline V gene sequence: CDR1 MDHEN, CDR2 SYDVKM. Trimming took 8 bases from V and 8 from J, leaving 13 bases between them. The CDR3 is CASSLDIQQYF. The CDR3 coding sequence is TGTGCCAGCTCCCTCGACATCCAGCAGTACTTC.

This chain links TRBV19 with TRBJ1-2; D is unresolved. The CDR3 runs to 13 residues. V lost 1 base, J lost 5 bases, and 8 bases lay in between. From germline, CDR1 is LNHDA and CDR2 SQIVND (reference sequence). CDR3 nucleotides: TGTGCCAGTAGTATAGTAGGAGAGTATGGCTACACCTTC. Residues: CASSIVGEYGYTF.

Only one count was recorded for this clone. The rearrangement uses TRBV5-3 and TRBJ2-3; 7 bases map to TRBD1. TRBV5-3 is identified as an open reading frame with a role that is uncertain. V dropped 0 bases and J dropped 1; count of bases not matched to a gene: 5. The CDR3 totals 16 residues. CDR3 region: CARSLDRGDRTDTQYF. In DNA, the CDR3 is TGTGCCAGAAGCTTGGACAGGGGAGATCGCACAGATACGCAGTATTTT.

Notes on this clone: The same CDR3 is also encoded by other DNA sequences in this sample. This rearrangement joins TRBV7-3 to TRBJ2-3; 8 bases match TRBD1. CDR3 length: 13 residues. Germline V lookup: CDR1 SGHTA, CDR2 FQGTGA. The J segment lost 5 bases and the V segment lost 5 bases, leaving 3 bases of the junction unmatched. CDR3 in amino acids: CASSPTGGDTQYF. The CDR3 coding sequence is TGTGCCAGCAGCCCTACAGGGGGAGATACGCAGTATTTT.

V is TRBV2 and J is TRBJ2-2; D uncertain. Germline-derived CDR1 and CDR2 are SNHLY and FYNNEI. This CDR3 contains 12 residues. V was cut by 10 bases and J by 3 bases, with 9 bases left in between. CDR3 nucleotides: TGTGCCACCTCAGGTGACACCGGGGAGCTGTTTTTT. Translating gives CATSGDTGELFF.

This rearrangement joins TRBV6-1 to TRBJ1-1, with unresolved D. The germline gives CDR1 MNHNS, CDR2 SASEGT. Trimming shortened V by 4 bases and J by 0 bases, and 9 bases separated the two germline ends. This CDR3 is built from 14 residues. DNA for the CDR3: TGTGCCAGCAGTGTCCAGGTGGTGAACACTGAAGCTTTCTTT. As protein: CASSVQVVNTEAFF.